This entry is about one T cell receptor beta chain. Its specificity is not known. These data come from a study of OX40 agonist ivuxolimab in advanced cancers. At the level of the study: The dose-escalation cohort was roughly 84% male, with a mean age of about 56 years, ranging about 23 to 90. Partial responses occurred in three patients (one hepatocellular carcinoma, two cutaneous melanoma). Whole-study findings and limits: Both CD4+ and CD8+ T cell populations in blood had undergone clonal expansion by week 6 at 0.1 to 3.0 mg/kg.

The table came from immunoSEQ multiplex PCR; TCRdb's copy has only in-frame clones and leaves some out. This sample carries about 69,000 clones, approximately 91% of them seen once, and the ten largest clones take about 0.3%. This CDR3 contains 15 residues. The germline V and J ends were trimmed by 4 bases and 0 bases, with 11 bases remaining between them. Germline V CDR1 and CDR2: LNHDA, SQIVND (reference sequence). This TCR derives from an adult with an advanced solid tumor such as melanoma, head and neck, liver or kidney cancer. This sample comprised CD4+ or CD8+ T cells sorted from blood, obtained in a trial of the OX40 agonist ivuxolimab. The gene calls are TRBV19 and TRBJ2-3; the D gene is possibly TRBD1 (6 bases). The CDR3 spells CASSRPRGSTDTQYF. Written as DNA, the CDR3 is TGTGCCAGTAGTAGACCCAGGGGAAGCACAGATACGCAGTATTTT.